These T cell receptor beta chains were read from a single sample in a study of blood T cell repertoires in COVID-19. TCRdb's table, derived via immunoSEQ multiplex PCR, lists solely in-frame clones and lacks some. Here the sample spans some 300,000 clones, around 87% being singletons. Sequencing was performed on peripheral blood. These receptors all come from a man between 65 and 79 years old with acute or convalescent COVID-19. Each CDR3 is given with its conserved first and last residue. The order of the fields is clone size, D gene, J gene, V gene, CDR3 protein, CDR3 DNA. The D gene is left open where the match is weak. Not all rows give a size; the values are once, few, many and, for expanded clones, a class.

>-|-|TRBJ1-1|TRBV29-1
CSGAGATNTEAFF
TGCAGCGGCGCCGGAGCCACGAACACTGAAGCTTTCTTT
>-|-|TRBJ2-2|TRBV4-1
CASRRGIGELFF
TGCGCCAGCAGAAGGGGAATCGGGGAGCTGTTTTTT
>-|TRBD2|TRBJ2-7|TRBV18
CASSPPSLLAGVSEQYF
TGTGCCAGCTCACCCCCGTCTCTGCTAGCGGGAGTATCCGAGCAGTACTTC
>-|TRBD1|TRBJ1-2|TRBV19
CASSLQGALGYTF
TGTGCCAGTAGTCTACAGGGGGCGCTTGGCTACACCTTC
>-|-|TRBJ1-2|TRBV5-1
CASSLGQGNSLWTF
TGCGCCAGCAGCTTGGGGCAGGGGAACAGTTTGTGGACCTTC
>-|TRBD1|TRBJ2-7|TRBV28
CASSSGTGPYEQYF
TGTGCCAGCAGTTCCGGGACAGGGCCCTACGAGCAGTACTTC
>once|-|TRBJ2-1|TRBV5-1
CASSSDSFSYNEQFF
TGCGCCAGCAGCTCGGACAGTTTCTCCTACAATGAGCAGTTCTTC
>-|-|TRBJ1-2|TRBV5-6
CASSLPQGPVSDYGYTF
TGTGCCAGCAGCTTGCCACAGGGACCCGTCAGCGACTATGGCTACACCTTC
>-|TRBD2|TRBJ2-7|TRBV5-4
CASSPVGEGYEQYF
TGTGCCAGCAGCCCGGTGGGGGAGGGCTACGAGCAGTACTTC
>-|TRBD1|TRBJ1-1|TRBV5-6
CASSVGQGVLNTEAFF
TGTGCCAGCAGCGTGGGACAGGGGGTATTGAACACTGAAGCTTTCTTT